The 21 T cell receptor beta chains in this list originate from one sample, sequenced in a study of T cells in Graves' hyperthyroidism and ophthalmopathy. Researchers amplified the TCR beta CDR3 regions from RNA transcripts. The primer set for the first-round RT-PCR of the TCR CDR3 was HTBI. TCRdb reanalysed the multiplex PCR reads using MiXCR and keeps one entry per CDR3 protein. The sample holds around 270,000 distinct CDR3 sequences, roughly 19% seen once. What was sequenced was blood. The receptors shown here come from a man in his forties or fifties with Graves' ophthalmopathy.

This clonotype was picked up many times. The chain uses TRBV6-2 or TRBV6-3 and TRBJ2-5; TRBD2 aligns across 13 bases. The CDR3 runs to 16 residues. Germline V CDR1 and CDR2: MNHEY, SVGEGT. J lost 5 bases, V lost 6 bases, and 9 bases had no gene match. CDR3 in DNA: TGTGCCAGCAGAAGGCCGGGACTAGCGGGAAGGGAGACCCAGTACTTC. Residues: CASRRPGLAGRETQYF.

This clonotype has at least ten counts. The chain joins TRBV20-1 to TRBJ2-3, with 7 bases matching TRBD2. This CDR3 region has 14 residues. Trimming took 6 bases from V and 3 from J; bases not matched to a gene: 9. In germline, CDR1 is DFQATT, CDR2 SNEGSKA (reference sequence). The DNA for the CDR3 is TGCAGTGCACCGCGGGAGTTGGGGACAGATACGCAGTATTTT. Translated, it gives CSAPRELGTDTQYF.

In its sample, this clonotype was seen a few times. The V and J genes are TRBV14 and TRBJ2-1; D is undetermined. Germline-derived CDR1 and CDR2 are SGHDN and FVKESK. This CDR3 is 14 amino acids long. Trimming removed 2 bases at V and 1 base at J, with 6 bases between. The CDR3 loop is CASSQQFSYNEQFF. CDR3 DNA sequence: TGTGCCAGCAGCCAACAGTTTTCCTACAATGAGCAGTTCTTC.

This clonotype was counted at least ten times. J is TRBJ1-5 and V is TRBV18; tentatively, D is TRBD1 (6 bases). V lost 4 bases to trimming and J lost 7 bases, with 17 bases between them. The CDR3 loop spans 15 amino acids. Per germline, CDR1 KGHSH and CDR2 LQKENI. The CDR3 nucleotides are TGTGCCAGCTCACAAACCGGGACATCTGGACAGCCCCAGCATTTT. Translation gives CASSQTGTSGQPQHF.

This clonotype was detected many times. The chain recombines TRBV30 with TRBJ2-3, with 8 bases identical to TRBD2. The germline gives CDR1 GTSNPN, CDR2 SVGIG (reference sequence). Unmatched junction bases numbered 13, after V lost 0 bases and J lost 2 bases. This CDR3 is 18 amino acids long. As DNA, the CDR3 is TGTGCCTGGAGTGTACTGCGGGGGGCAGGGAGGTTCACAGATACGCAGTATTTT. This encodes CAWSVLRGAGRFTDTQYF.

The genes are TRBV5-6 and TRBJ1-2; 7 nucleotides match TRBD1. Germline-derived CDR1 and CDR2 are SGHDT and YYEEEE. Unmatched junction bases numbered 16, after V lost 4 bases and J lost 4 bases. This CDR3 is built from 17 residues. The CDR3 region has the DNA TGTGCCAGCAGCCGAGGACTAAAAGGGGGCTACCTCTATGGCTACACCTTC. Translation: CASSRGLKGGYLYGYTF. Together with reference TRBV5-6 and TRBJ1-2, the CDR3 gives the full variable domain: DAGVTQSPTHLIKTRGQQVTLRCSPKSGHDTVSWYQQALGQGPQFIFQYYEEEERQRGNFPDRFSGHQFPNYSSELNVNALLLGDSALYLCASSRGLKGGYLYGYTFGSGTRLTVV.

This clonotype was counted ten times or more. The chain joins TRBV28 to TRBJ2-7, with a weak D call TRBD1 (6 bases). With 10 bases removed from V and 4 bases from J, the gap between germline ends came to 17 bases. Looked up from germline, CDR1 is MDHEN and CDR2 is SYDVKM. The CDR3 consists of 13 residues. CDR3 sequence: CATLDPQGYEQYF. The CDR3 nucleotides are TGTGCCACACTAGATCCACAGGGTTACGAGCAGTACTTC.

The chain has TRBV6-1 and TRBJ2-3, with TRBD2 matching over 7 bases. CDR1 and CDR2 from the germline V gene are MNHNS and SASEGT. J gave up 9 bases and V 1 base, and 10 bases lay outside the gene matches. This CDR3 is built from 15 residues. The CDR3 protein is CASSEVGLAVPTQYF. The CDR3 DNA follows: TGTGCCAGCAGTGAAGTGGGGCTAGCGGTCCCCACGCAGTATTTT.

This clonotype was observed a few times. The chain is built from TRBV5-1 and TRBJ2-5; 9 bases line up with TRBD1. Germline V gives CDR1 SGHRS, CDR2 YFSETQ. J gave up 4 bases and V 0 bases, and 4 bases lay outside the gene matches. This CDR3 comprises 15 residues. The DNA of the CDR3 is TGCGCCAGCAGCTTGGACAGGGGGCAAGGAGAGACCCAGTACTTC. Residues: CASSLDRGQGETQYF. The full variable domain, with the rest looked up from reference TRBV5-1 and TRBJ2-5, is KAGVTQTPRYLIKTRGQQVTLSCSPISGHRSVSWYQQTPGQGLQFLFEYFSETQRNKGNFPGRFSGRQFSNSRSEMNVSTLELGDSALYLCASSLDRGQGETQYFGPGTRLLVL.

This clonotype has more than one count but fewer than ten. This chain joins TRBV28 and TRBJ2-7, with D perhaps TRBD1 or TRBD2 (5 bases each). CDR3 length: 15 amino acids. Deletions cut 2 bases from V and 5 bases from J, with 16 bases between. Germline-derived CDR1 and CDR2 are MDHEN and SYDVKM. CDR3 sequence (DNA): TGTGCCAGCAGTTTAATGGGGGAAAGATTTAACGAGCAGTACTTC. The encoded protein is CASSLMGERFNEQYF.

This clonotype was detected a few times. The genes are TRBV20-1 and TRBJ2-7; TRBD1 matches 7 bases. Per the germline V gene, CDR1 is DFQATT and CDR2 is SNEGSKA (reference sequence). Unmatched junction bases numbered 5, after V lost 6 bases and J lost 0 bases. The CDR3 loop spans 13 amino acids. In DNA, the CDR3 is TGCAGTGCAACGACAGGGTACTCCTACGAGCAGTACTTC. This gives the protein CSATTGYSYEQYF.

This clonotype was counted only a few times. This chain links TRBV10-3 with TRBJ2-5; D not resolved. The CDR3 totals 12 residues. V gave up 8 bases and J gave up 4 bases, with 11 bases separating them. The germline gives CDR1 ENHRY, CDR2 SYGVKD. This chain's CDR3 is CAIGTSGETQYF. DNA for the CDR3: TGTGCCATCGGAACCTCGGGAGAGACCCAGTACTTC.

The V gene is TRBV4-1, the J gene TRBJ2-3, with a tentative D call TRBD2 (5 bases). This CDR3 is built from 17 residues. Germline-derived CDR1 and CDR2 are MGHRA and YSYEKL. V gave up 4 bases and J gave up 0 bases, with 17 bases separating them. The CDR3 loop is CASSPGYRDPSTDTQYF. The CDR3 region has the DNA TGCGCCAGCAGCCCAGGTTATCGGGATCCTAGCACAGATACGCAGTATTTT.

The V and J genes are TRBV11-1 and TRBJ2-1, with 11 bases that match TRBD2. The CDR3 length is 18 residues. V was clipped by 1 base and J by 1 base; unmatched bases: 6. Germline values: CDR1 SGHAT, CDR2 FQDESV (reference sequence). The CDR3 loop is CASSLERTSGPSYNEQFF. CDR3 sequence (DNA): TGTGCCAGCAGCTTAGAGAGGACTAGCGGGCCTTCCTACAATGAGCAGTTCTTC.

CDR3 sequence (DNA): TGTGCCAGCAGCTTAGAGGGACTAGCGGGAGGCGAGCAGTACTTC. Its translation is CASSLEGLAGGEQYF. The gene calls are TRBV11-2 and TRBJ2-7; 15 bases line up with TRBD2. J was trimmed by 6 bases and V by 0 bases; bases with no gene match: 0. From germline, CDR1 is SGHAT and CDR2 FQNNGV. This CDR3 region has 15 residues. The complete variable domain, with remaining parts taken from reference TRBV11-2 and TRBJ2-7, reads EAGVAQSPRYKIIEKRQSVAFWCNPISGHATLYWYQQILGQGPKLLIQFQNNGVVDDSQLPKDRFSAERLKGVDSTLKIQPAKLEDSAVYLCASSLEGLAGGEQYFGPGTRLTVT.

There are many counts of this clonotype. The chain has TRBV30 and TRBJ2-5; 7 bases are shared with TRBD2. This CDR3 region has 13 residues. Germline V gene sequence: CDR1 GTSNPN, CDR2 SVGIG (reference sequence). The V and J ends lost 0 bases and 6 bases, in that order; junction bases with no gene match: 4. The CDR3 bases are TGTGCCTGGAGTGTGGCGGGAGTGAAGACCCAGTACTTC. Its protein product is CAWSVAGVKTQYF.

Many counts were recorded for this clonotype. The V call is TRBV20-1, the J call TRBJ2-5, with D perhaps TRBD1 (6 bases). Germline V gives CDR1 DFQATT, CDR2 SNEGSKA (reference sequence). CDR3 length equals 13 residues. Trimming took 5 bases from V and 3 from J, leaving 13 bases between them. The CDR3 sequence: CSAPRQVEETQYF. CDR3 bases: TGCAGTGCTCCTAGACAGGTAGAAGAGACCCAGTACTTC.

This clonotype has a single count. A much bigger clone sits one base away, suggesting this may be a read error. The conserved phenylalanine or tryptophan normally closing the CDR3 is absent here, so this likely arose from a read error. This chain joins TRBV20-1 and TRBJ2-7; 8 bases are shared with TRBD2. Trimming cost V 2 bases and J 0 bases; bases outside gene matches: 9. CDR3 size: 16 residues. CDR1 and CDR2 from the germline V gene are DFQATT and SNEGSKA (reference sequence). CDR3 nucleotides: TGCAGTGCTAGACACAATACGGGAGGGCGCTCCTACGAGCAGTACTCC. Translation: CSARHNTGGRSYEQYS.

This clonotype was found many times. The rearrangement joins TRBV29-1 to TRBJ2-1; TRBD2 might be the D (5 bases). Trimming left V 4 bases short and J 7 bases short, with 14 bases between. Germline CDR1 SQVTM, CDR2 ANQGSEA. The CDR3 is 13 amino acids. In DNA form, the CDR3 reads TGCAGCGTTGGTAGCCGCGGGTGGAATGAGCAGTTCTTC. It translates to CSVGSRGWNEQFF.

In this sample, this clonotype turned up a few times. The rearrangement joins TRBV9 to TRBJ2-5; 11 bases agree with TRBD1. The ends lost 4 bases at V and 0 bases at J; junction bases unmatched: 2. There are 15 residues in the CDR3. CDR1 is SGDLS and CDR2 is YYNGEE in the germline V gene. CDR3 bases: TGTGCCAGCAGCCGGGACAGGGGGAACCAAGAGACCCAGTACTTC. Translating gives CASSRDRGNQETQYF.

Here the CDR3 reads CASSQDPVGLGRHEQYF. CDR3 DNA: TGCGCCAGCAGCCAAGATCCCGTCGGTCTAGGTAGGCACGAGCAGTACTTC. The chain couples TRBV4-1 to TRBJ2-7; no definite D call. Germline V gene sequence: CDR1 MGHRA, CDR2 YSYEKL. CDR3 length equals 17 residues. V lost 0 bases and J lost 5, with 20 bases in between.